Below, 14 T cell receptor beta chains from the same sample are listed, as sequenced in a study of blood T cells in healthy people across ages. The use of a sample-barcoded 5' primer and a J-beta primer mix characterized a second PCR of 7 to 11 cycles. TCRdb analysed the 5' RACE reads with MiXCR anew, one entry per CDR3 protein. This sample has some 710,000 distinct CDR3 sequences, with 20% to 25% found just once. Input material: blood. Receptor source: a man aged 65 to 79 in good health.

This clonotype was counted a few times. The chain uses TRBV3-1 and TRBJ1-2, with D possibly being TRBD1 (6 bases). The germline V gene has CDR1 LGHDT and CDR2 YNNKEL (reference sequence). Trimming cost V 1 base and J 4 bases, with 16 bases left between them. This CDR3 spans 16 amino acids. The chain's CDR3 is CASSQGGAGALYGYTF. CDR3 nucleotides: TGTGCCAGCAGCCAAGGTGGTGCGGGGGCCCTCTATGGCTACACCTTC.

There are a few counts of this clonotype. This chain links TRBV19 with TRBJ1-1; 10 positions match TRBD1. With V trimmed by 3 bases and J by 4 bases, 11 bases remained unmatched. Germline V lookup: CDR1 LNHDA, CDR2 SQIVND (reference sequence). The CDR3 contains 17 residues. CDR3 region: CASSIGTGESPTTEAFF. The CDR3 DNA sequence: TGTGCCAGTAGTATTGGGACAGGGGAGAGTCCAACCACTGAAGCTTTCTTT.

This clonotype was counted between two and nine times. This rearrangement joins TRBV5-5 to TRBJ1-1; D may be TRBD1 (6 bases). Trimming cost V 4 bases and J 1 base, with 14 bases left between them. Germline V lookup: CDR1 SGHKS, CDR2 YYEKEE (reference sequence). The CDR3 runs 15 residues. DNA for the CDR3: TGTGCCAGCAGCAGACCCGGGACAACGAACACTGAAGCTTTCTTT. Translation gives CASSRPGTTNTEAFF. Using reference TRBV5-5 and TRBJ1-1 for the parts outside the CDR3, the full variable domain is DAGVTQSPTHLIKTRGQQVTLRCSPISGHKSVSWYQQVLGQGPQFIFQYYEKEERGRGNFPDRFSARQFPNYSSELNVNALLLGDSALYLCASSRPGTTNTEAFFGQGTRLTVV.

At least ten counts were recorded for this clonotype. This chain connects TRBV7-2 to TRBJ2-5, with 7 bases matching TRBD2. Germline CDR1 and CDR2: SGHTA and FQGNSA. V lost 5 bases to trimming and J lost 4 bases; unmatched junction nucleotides: 10. The CDR3 has 15 residues. CDR3 sequence reads: CASSRAGLFSETQYF. The CDR3 region has the DNA TGTGCCAGCAGCCGAGCGGGACTCTTCTCAGAGACCCAGTACTTC.

With respect to this clonotype: A junction boundary mismatches the germline segment, possibly from a read error. The chain employs TRBV12-3 or TRBV12-4 and TRBJ1-1; tentative D call: TRBD1 (6 bases). There are 14 residues in the CDR3. CDR3 protein: CASSSHRVNTEAFF. The CDR3 nucleotides read TGTGCCAGCAGTTCTCACAGGGTTAACACTGAAGCCTTCTTT.

V usage is TRBV11-2 and J usage is TRBJ1-1, with 10 nucleotides matching TRBD1. Germline CDR1 SGHAT, CDR2 FQNNGV. The V segment lost 1 base and the J segment 3 bases; nucleotides outside the gene matches: 17. The CDR3 runs to 20 residues. The CDR3 region is CASSLVSWSTGGGKDTEAFF. The CDR3, as DNA: TGTGCCAGCAGCTTAGTATCTTGGTCGACAGGGGGCGGGAAGGACACTGAAGCTTTCTTT.

This clonotype was counted between two and nine times. This chain uses TRBV7-9 with TRBJ1-4, with a possible D match to TRBD1 (5 bases). V gave up 5 bases and J gave up 5 bases, with 12 bases separating them. CDR3 length: 14 residues. In germline, CDR1 is SEHNR, CDR2 FQNEAQ (reference sequence). The CDR3 spells CASSARDPNEKLFF. In nucleotides, the CDR3 is TGTGCCAGCAGCGCCCGGGACCCCAATGAAAAACTGTTTTTT.

The rearrangement joins TRBV3-1 to TRBJ1-1; D is unclear. The germline V gene encodes CDR1 LGHDT and CDR2 YNNKEL (reference sequence). The CDR3 extends over 14 amino acids. Trimming shortened V by 5 bases and J by 5 bases, and 15 bases separated the two germline ends. The CDR3 reads CASSYPSYSTEAFF. DNA of the CDR3: TGTGCCAGCAGCTACCCGTCCTATAGTACTGAAGCTTTCTTT.

V gene TRBV6-1 combines with J gene TRBJ1-4; the D is unclear. The CDR3 is made up of 16 amino acids. From germline, CDR1 is MNHNS and CDR2 SASEGT. Deletions cut 2 bases from V and 0 bases from J, with 10 bases between. Here the CDR3 DNA reads TGTGCCAGCAGTGAACGGATTCGTCCAACTAATGAAAAACTGTTTTTT. Translated, it gives CASSERIRPTNEKLFF.

The chain has TRBV20-1 and TRBJ2-5; TRBD1 matches 9 bases. Matching the DNA end better, TRBJ2-7 makes the J call doubtful. Germline CDR1 reads DFQATT; CDR2 reads SNEGSKA (reference sequence). CDR3 length: 13 amino acids. The CDR3 sequence: CSALGQGRYEQYF. In DNA form, the CDR3 reads TGCAGTGCCCTGGGACAGGGACGGTACGAGCAGTACTTC.

J is TRBJ2-7 and V is TRBV11-2; D ambiguous. Germline lookup yields CDR1 SGHAT and CDR2 FQNNGV. CDR3 size: 13 residues. Trimming cost V 3 bases and J 0 bases, with 6 bases left between them. The CDR3 spells CASSFAVSYEQYF. The DNA of the CDR3 is TGTGCCAGCAGCTTTGCAGTCTCCTACGAGCAGTACTTC.

V usage is TRBV6-5 and J usage is TRBJ1-6; D might be TRBD1 (6 bases). Deletions cut 5 bases from V and 9 bases from J, with 17 bases between. The germline gives CDR1 MNHEY, CDR2 SVGAGI. The CDR3 loop spans 15 amino acids. The CDR3 sequence: CASSNTGTGGSPLHF. In DNA, the CDR3 is TGTGCCAGCAGTAATACAGGGACTGGGGGTTCACCCCTCCACTTT.

V is TRBV29-1 and J is TRBJ2-5; TRBD1 aligns across 9 bases. With V trimmed by 4 bases and J by 11 bases, 14 bases remained unmatched. Germline loops: CDR1 SQVTM, CDR2 ANQGSEA. The length of the CDR3 is 14 residues. CDR3 nucleotide sequence: TGCAGCGTTGCGGGGACAGGGTCAATGGGGGAGCAGTACTTC. It yields the protein CSVAGTGSMGEQYF.

This clonotype was counted a few times. The rearrangement links TRBV2 to TRBJ2-5; 7 bases are shared with TRBD1. Unmatched junction bases numbered 7, after V lost 4 bases and J lost 5 bases. Germline V gene sequence: CDR1 SNHLY, CDR2 FYNNEI. This CDR3 comprises 14 residues. Here the CDR3 DNA reads TGTGCCAGCAGTGTTCCGACAGGGATCGAGACCCAGTACTTC. Encoded protein: CASSVPTGIETQYF. Looking up the rest from reference TRBV2 and TRBJ2-5 gives the full variable domain: EPEVTQTPSHQVTQMGQEVILRCVPISNHLYFYWYRQILGQKVEFLVSFYNNEISEKSEIFDDQFSVERPDGSNFTLKIRSTKLEDSAMYFCASSVPTGIETQYFGPGTRLLVL.